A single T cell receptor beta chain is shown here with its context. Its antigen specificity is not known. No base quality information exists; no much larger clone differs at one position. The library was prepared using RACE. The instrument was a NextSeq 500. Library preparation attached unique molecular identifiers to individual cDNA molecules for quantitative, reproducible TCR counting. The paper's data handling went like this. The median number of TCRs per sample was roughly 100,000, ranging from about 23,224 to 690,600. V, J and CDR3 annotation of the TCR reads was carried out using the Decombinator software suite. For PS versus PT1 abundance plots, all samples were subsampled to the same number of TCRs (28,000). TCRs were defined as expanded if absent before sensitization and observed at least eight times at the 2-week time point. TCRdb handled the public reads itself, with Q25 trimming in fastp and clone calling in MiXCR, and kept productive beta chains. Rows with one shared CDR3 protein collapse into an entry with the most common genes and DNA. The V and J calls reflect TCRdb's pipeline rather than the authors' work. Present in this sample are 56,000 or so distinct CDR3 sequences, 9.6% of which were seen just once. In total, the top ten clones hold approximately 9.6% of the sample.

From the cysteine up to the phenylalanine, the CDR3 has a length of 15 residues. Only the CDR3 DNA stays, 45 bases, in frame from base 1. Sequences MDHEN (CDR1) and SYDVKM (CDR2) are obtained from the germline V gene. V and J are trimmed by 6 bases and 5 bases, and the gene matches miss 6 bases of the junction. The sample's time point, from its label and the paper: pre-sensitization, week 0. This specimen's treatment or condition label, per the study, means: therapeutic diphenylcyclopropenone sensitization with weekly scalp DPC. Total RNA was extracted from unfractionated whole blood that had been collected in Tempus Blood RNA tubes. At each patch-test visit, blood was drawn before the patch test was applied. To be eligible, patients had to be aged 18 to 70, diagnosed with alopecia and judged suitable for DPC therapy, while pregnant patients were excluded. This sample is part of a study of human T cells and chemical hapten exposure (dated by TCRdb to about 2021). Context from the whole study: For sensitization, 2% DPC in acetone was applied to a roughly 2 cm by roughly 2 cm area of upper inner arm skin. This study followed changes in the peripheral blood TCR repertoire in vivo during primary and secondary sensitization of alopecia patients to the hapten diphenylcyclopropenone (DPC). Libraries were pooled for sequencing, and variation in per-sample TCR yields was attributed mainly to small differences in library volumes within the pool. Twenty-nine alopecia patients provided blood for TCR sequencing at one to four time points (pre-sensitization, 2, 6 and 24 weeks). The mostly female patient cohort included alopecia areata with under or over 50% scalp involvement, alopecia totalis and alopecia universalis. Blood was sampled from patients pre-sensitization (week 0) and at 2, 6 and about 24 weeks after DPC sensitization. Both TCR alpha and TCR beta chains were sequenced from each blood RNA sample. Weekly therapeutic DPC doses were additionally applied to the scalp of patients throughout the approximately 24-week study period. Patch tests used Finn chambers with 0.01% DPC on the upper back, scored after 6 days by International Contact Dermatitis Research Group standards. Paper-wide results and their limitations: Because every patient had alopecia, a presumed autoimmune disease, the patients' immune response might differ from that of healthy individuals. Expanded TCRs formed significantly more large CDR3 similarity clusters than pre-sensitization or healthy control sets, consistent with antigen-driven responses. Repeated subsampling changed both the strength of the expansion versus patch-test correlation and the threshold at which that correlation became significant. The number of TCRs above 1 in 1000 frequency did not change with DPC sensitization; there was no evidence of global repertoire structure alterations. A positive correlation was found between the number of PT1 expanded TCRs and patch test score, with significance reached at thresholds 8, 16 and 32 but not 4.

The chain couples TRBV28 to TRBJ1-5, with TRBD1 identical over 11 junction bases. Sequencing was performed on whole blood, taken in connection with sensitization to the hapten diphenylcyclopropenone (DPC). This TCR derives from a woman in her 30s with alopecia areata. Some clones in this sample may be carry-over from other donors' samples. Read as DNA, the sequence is TGTGCCAGCAGCCCGGGACAGGGGGACTATCAGCCCCAGCATTTT. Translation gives CASSPGQGDYQPQHF.